The sequence of this TCR beta chain was determined in a study of beta chain features in type 1 diabetes. What was sequenced were expressed TCRB transcripts, since all of the isolated RNA had been reverse transcribed. Generated by immunoSEQ multiplex PCR, the TCRdb table keeps only in-frame clones and is missing some. The table has 500,000 to 800,000 clones, roughly 12% seen once; the top ten hold more than 0.095%. As for this clone: Its target is unknown.

Study-wide findings and caveats: A cDNA-based sequencing approach could over-represent cells with high TCR expression. The study notes PCR might favor shorter templates equally in patients and controls. In every one of the four CD4+ subsets, TCRB CDR3s were moderately but significantly shorter in Type 1 diabetes patients.

V dropped 0 bases and J dropped 7 bases, with 10 bases sitting between them. Germline V gene data show CDR1 as LGHNA and CDR2 as YNFKEQ. The CDR3 totals 13 residues. Averaging approximately 0.11 L, one heparinised blood draw was given by each donor. A CD45RO/CCR7/CD25/CD127/CD95/CD27 panel sorted naive, central memory, regulatory and stem cell-like memory CD4+ cells. The sample was naive CD4+ T cells from blood. This sequence joins TRBV4-2 and TRBJ2-7; D is ambiguous. The receptor comes from a man younger than 45 with type 1 diabetes. For the CDR3, the DNA is TGTGCCAGCAGCCAAGATGGAGTGGAGGAGCAGTACTTC. Its translation is CASSQDGVEEQYF.